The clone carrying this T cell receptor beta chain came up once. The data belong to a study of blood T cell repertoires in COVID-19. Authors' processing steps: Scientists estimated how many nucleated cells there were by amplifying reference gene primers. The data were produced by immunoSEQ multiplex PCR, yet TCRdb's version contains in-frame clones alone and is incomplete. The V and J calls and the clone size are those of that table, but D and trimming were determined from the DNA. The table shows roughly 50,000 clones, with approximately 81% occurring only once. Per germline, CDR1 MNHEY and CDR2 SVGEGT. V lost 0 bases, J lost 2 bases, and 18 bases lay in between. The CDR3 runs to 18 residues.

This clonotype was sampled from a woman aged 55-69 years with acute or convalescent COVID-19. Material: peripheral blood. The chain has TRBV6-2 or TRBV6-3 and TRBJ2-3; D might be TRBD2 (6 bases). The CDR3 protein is CASSYSNVAEGNTDTQYF. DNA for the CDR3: TGTGCCAGCAGTTACTCCAACGTAGCGGAGGGCAACACAGATACGCAGTATTTT.